The TCR beta chain described here comes from a study of T cell responses to AZD1222 COVID-19 vaccine. The study's findings and limits: AZD1222 recipients seropositive at baseline numbered only five to seven. Variant regions that are unmutated are reportedly the target of nearly half of spike-specific TCRs. Spike-specific TCRs gained breadth and depth after people received two AZD1222 doses.

For this clone: The antigen is unknown.

From germline, CDR1 is MGHDK and CDR2 SYGVNS. The CDR3 totals 13 residues. The V and J ends lost 2 bases and 0 bases respectively, with 5 bases between them. Clones were sequenced by immunoSEQ multiplex PCR, and TCRdb holds only the in-frame ones, with some missing. The sample shows some 62,000 clones, roughly 70% of them seen only once. The chain recombines TRBV25-1 with TRBJ2-7; no clear D gene. This specimen consisted of peripheral blood, obtained on day 0 of AZD1222 vaccination. The receptor was isolated from an adult in good health. CDR3 protein: CASSEPGSYEQYF. CDR3 in DNA: TGTGCCAGCAGTGAACCCGGCTCCTACGAGCAGTACTTC.